What follows is one TCR beta chain and its context. These data are taken from a study of blood T cell repertoires in COVID-19. The germline gives CDR1 MDHEN, CDR2 SYDVKM. The V gene end was trimmed by 6 bases and the J gene end by 1 base; junction bases not matched to a gene: 4. The CDR3 has 17 amino acids. TCRdb's copy holds only in-frame clones and misses some; the assay was immunoSEQ multiplex PCR. The profile covers more than 50,000 clones, with 70% to 90% appearing a single time and 3.5% to 4% taken by the ten largest. Sequencing was performed on peripheral blood. This chain links TRBV28 with TRBJ2-1, with 15 bases aligning to TRBD2. The TCR was taken from a human donor in a cohort sampled during active COVID-19. In nucleotides, the CDR3 is TGTGCCAGCAGAGGACTAGCGGGAGGGGGGTCCTACAATGAGCAGTTCTTC. Translating it yields CASRGLAGGGSYNEQFF.